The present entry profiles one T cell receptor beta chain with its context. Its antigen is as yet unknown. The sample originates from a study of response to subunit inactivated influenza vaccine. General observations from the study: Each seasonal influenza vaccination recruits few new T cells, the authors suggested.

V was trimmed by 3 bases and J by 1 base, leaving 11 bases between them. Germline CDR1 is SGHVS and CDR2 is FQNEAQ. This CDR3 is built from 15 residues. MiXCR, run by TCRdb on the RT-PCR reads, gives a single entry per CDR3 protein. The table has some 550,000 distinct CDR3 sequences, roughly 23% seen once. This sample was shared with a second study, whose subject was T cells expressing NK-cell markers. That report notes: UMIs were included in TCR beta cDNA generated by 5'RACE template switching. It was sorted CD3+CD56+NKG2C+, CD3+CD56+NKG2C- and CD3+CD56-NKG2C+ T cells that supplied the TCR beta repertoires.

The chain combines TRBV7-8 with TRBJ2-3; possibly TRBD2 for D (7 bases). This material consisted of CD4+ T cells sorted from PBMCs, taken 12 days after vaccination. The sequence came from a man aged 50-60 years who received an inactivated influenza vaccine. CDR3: CASSFMGGRTDTQYF. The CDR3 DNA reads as TGTGCCAGCAGCTTTATGGGGGGGCGCACAGATACGCAGTATTTT.